Listed here are 3 T cell receptor beta chains from one sample, sequenced in a study of patients and donors after allogeneic stem cell transplantation. Using its own MiXCR run on the RT-PCR reads, TCRdb lists one record per CDR3 protein. The data contain about a million distinct CDR3 sequences, about a sixth of them singletons. Material for sequencing was blood, either unsorted or a sorted T cell fraction (not recorded which). The receptors shown here come from a human donor who was either an allogeneic HSCT recipient or a stem cell or donor lymphocyte infusion donor (not recorded which). It is not recorded whose cells these are; they may come from a transplant donor.

In its sample, this clonotype was seen a few times. CDR3 amino acids: CASSLDGGRTKNIQYF. CDR3 in DNA: TGCGCCAGCAGCTTGGACGGGGGCAGAACCAAAAACATTCAGTACTTC. The V and J genes are TRBV5-1 and TRBJ2-4; D is possibly TRBD1 or TRBD2 (6 bases each). The CDR3 sequence is 16 residues long. Germline values: CDR1 SGHRS, CDR2 YFSETQ. Between the trimmed V and J ends, which lost 0 bases and 2 bases, there was a span of 12 bases.

The chain uses TRBV14 and TRBJ2-1, with a possible D match to TRBD2 (6 bases). This CDR3 spans 17 amino acids. Germline V CDR1 and CDR2: SGHDN, FVKESK. The V end lost 0 bases, the J end lost 4 bases, and 16 bases lay between the germline ends. CDR3 sequence reads: CASSQDLAGSYYNEQFF. In nucleotides, the CDR3 is TGTGCCAGCAGCCAAGATCTGGCGGGATCGTATTACAATGAGCAGTTCTTC.

The V and J genes are TRBV30 and TRBJ1-3; the D gene is possibly TRBD1 (5 bases). The CDR3 covers 15 residues. V was clipped by 0 bases and J by 0 bases, with 9 bases between them. The germline CDR1 and CDR2 sequences are GTSNPN and SVGIG (reference sequence). The CDR3, as DNA: TGTGCCTGGAGTGTACGGACACTCTCTGGAAACACCATATATTTT. Translated, it gives CAWSVRTLSGNTIYF.